The sequence of this T cell receptor beta chain was determined in a study of cytomegalovirus exposure and HLA in healthy donors. General study findings and limits: Specific recognition of CMV antigens was confirmed in vitro for a few chains (all CMV-associated). In the 130 or so validation repertoires, just under 95% of cluster scores exceeded 0, per a later analysis. Per published reports, the classifier diagnosed cytomegalovirus status with high specificity and sensitivity.

About this clone: No antigen is known for it.

Repertoires were generated with immunoSEQ multiplex PCR, while TCRdb's copy carries only in-frame clones and drops some. This table has tens of thousands of clones, 90% to 95% appearing once. Sequencing was carried out using PBMCs. The receptor's source is a woman aged 25 to 45 in good health and CMV-seronegative.

The CDR3 nucleotides read TGTGCCAGCAGCTCCTGGCGAAGCGGGGGACTAAGGACGCAGTATTTT. It specifies CASSSWRSGGLRTQYF. This chain links TRBV5-5 with TRBJ2-3; 8 nucleotides align to TRBD2. V lost 3 bases to trimming and J lost 9 bases; unmatched junction nucleotides: 15. There are 16 residues in the CDR3. In germline, CDR1 is SGHKS, CDR2 YYEKEE (reference sequence).